This T cell receptor beta chain was sequenced in a study of control samples from healthy donors and cancer patients. CDR1 and CDR2 from the germline V gene are KGHSH and LQKENI. The CDR3 has 14 residues. V was shortened by 1 base and J by 5 bases, with 11 bases between the two germline ends. Measured with immunoSEQ multiplex PCR; TCRdb has only the in-frame clones, and not every one. The sample consists of some 21,000 clones, 85% to 90% of them appearing once. Input material: PBMCs. The TCR comes from a man aged 60 to 75 with head and neck cancer. V and J are TRBV18 and TRBJ1-2; maybe TRBD1 (5 bases). This CDR3 reads CASSPQKTDYGYTF. DNA for the CDR3: TGTGCCAGCTCACCACAAAAGACAGATTATGGCTACACCTTC.